This T cell receptor beta chain was profiled in a study of T cells after posttransplantation cyclophosphamide. Study-wide findings and caveats: Skin or GI-infiltrating T cells shared few TRB sequences with blood. Donor CD8+ memory clones often dominated recipient blood repertoires at later times. Recipient CMV seropositivity and CMV reactivation strongly tracked TRB clonality.

The CDR3 has 15 residues. Per the germline V gene, CDR1 is MDHEN and CDR2 is SYDVKM. Trimming took 6 bases from V and 5 from J; bases not matched to a gene: 7. Sequencing used immunoSEQ multiplex PCR; TCRdb keeps in-frame clones, though not all of them. Listed for the sample are roughly 4,000 clones, none seen a single time. A marrow graft followed busulfan-fludarabine conditioning, with cyclophosphamide on days +3 and +4. This clone was counted many times. No antigen is known for it. The source material was PBMCs, sampled after allogeneic stem cell transplant with posttransplant cyclophosphamide. V and J are TRBV28 and TRBJ1-5; 10 nucleotides align to TRBD1. The receptor was isolated from a female patient under 30 who received an allogeneic stem cell transplant from an unrelated donor, was CMV-positive, and had acute GVHD only. Some T cells may be supplied by the graft donor. The CDR3 DNA reads TGTGCCAGCAGCACCGCAGGGACAGGGGATCAGCCCCAGCATTTT. Its protein is CASSTAGTGDQPQHF.